The 9 T cell receptor beta chains below come from one sample, sequenced in a study of cytomegalovirus exposure and HLA in healthy donors. In the PCR, 60 Vbeta and 13 Jbeta primers were used. Using immunoSEQ multiplex PCR, the repertoire was profiled, and TCRdb retains in-frame clones only, with some absent. The profile shows about 210,000 clones, roughly 77% of them singletons. Sequences were obtained from PBMCs. The receptor source for this set is a man aged 35 to 55 in good health and CMV-seropositive.

This clone was observed a few times. This chain uses TRBV19 with TRBJ1-1; a possible D gene is TRBD1 (6 bases). The CDR3 loop spans 12 amino acids. CDR1 and CDR2 (germline): LNHDA, SQIVND (reference sequence). Deletions cut 8 bases from V and 4 bases from J, with 11 bases between. DNA for the CDR3: TGTGCCAGTTCACAGGGTATCACTGAAGCTTTCTTT. It specifies CASSQGITEAFF.

This clone occurred once. V is TRBV7-9 and J is TRBJ2-1; maybe TRBD2 (6 bases). The V gene lost 1 base and the J gene lost 4 bases, with 11 bases spanning the gap. The CDR3 has 15 residues. Germline V gene data show CDR1 as SEHNR and CDR2 as FQNEAQ (reference sequence). CDR3 in DNA: TGTGCCAGCAGCTTAGTTCCGGGGGAATACAATGAGCAGTTCTTC. This translates into CASSLVPGEYNEQFF.

This chain links TRBV12-5 with TRBJ1-2; 9 nucleotides line up with TRBD1. V was pared by 1 base and J by 2 bases, with 5 bases of the junction left unmatched. The CDR3 is 16 residues long. Germline V gene lookup returns CDR1 LGHNT and CDR2 FRNRAP. CDR3 sequence (DNA): TGTGCTAGTGGTTTGGCGTTTACAGGGGGCAACTATGGCTACACCTTC. It translates to CASGLAFTGGNYGYTF.

The chain recombines TRBV2 with TRBJ2-3, with 7 bases identical to TRBD2. Germline CDR1 and CDR2: SNHLY and FYNNEI. V shed 2 bases and J 6 bases; nucleotides not matched to a gene: 8. CDR3 length: 15 residues. CDR3 sequence: CASSEQVAGLDTQYF. In nucleotides, the CDR3 is TGTGCCAGCAGTGAACAAGTAGCGGGTCTGGATACGCAGTATTTT.

V is TRBV19 and J is TRBJ2-3; 7 bases agree with TRBD2. The CDR3 totals 15 residues. The V and J ends lost 3 bases and 0 bases, in that order; junction bases with no gene match: 3. Germline V gene data show CDR1 as LNHDA and CDR2 as SQIVND (reference sequence). The CDR3 here is CASSMDSGSTDTQYF. The DNA for the CDR3 is TGTGCCAGTAGTATGGATAGCGGGAGCACAGATACGCAGTATTTT.

This clone has a single count. The chain joins TRBV29-1 to TRBJ1-3; D gene unclear. The germline V gene has CDR1 SQVTM and CDR2 ANQGSEA. Trimming removed 0 bases from V and 4 bases from J, with 19 bases in between. The CDR3 is 17 residues long. CDR3 region: CSVEEACRPAPGNTIYF. The DNA for the CDR3 is TGCAGCGTTGAAGAAGCATGCAGGCCCGCGCCAGGAAACACCATATATTTT.

The gene calls are TRBV4-1 and TRBJ2-5; 7 positions agree with TRBD1. This CDR3 comprises 14 residues. CDR1 is MGHRA, CDR2 YSYEKL, per germline. With 0 bases clipped from V and 5 bases from J, the junction kept 3 bases outside the gene matches. For the CDR3, the DNA is TGCGCCAGCAGCCAAGATCCGGACAGGGAGACCCAGTACTTC. Its translation is CASSQDPDRETQYF.

V and J are TRBV18 and TRBJ2-1; TRBD2 agrees at 10 bases. Germline loops: CDR1 KGHSH, CDR2 LQKENI. The CDR3 has 15 residues. V gave up 1 base and J gave up 8 bases; unmatched junction bases: 5. CDR3 residues: CASSPQLAGEDEQFF. The DNA of the CDR3 is TGTGCCAGCTCACCACAGCTAGCGGGAGAAGATGAGCAGTTCTTC.

As to this clone: An end of the junction differs from the germline gene, which may be a read error. Other DNA sequences in the same sample also yield this CDR3. The chain couples TRBV28 to TRBJ2-5, with a tentative D call TRBD2 (5 bases). CDR1 is MDHEN, CDR2 SYDVKM, per germline. The CDR3 is 14 residues long. The CDR3 DNA reads as TGTGCCAGCAGTTTACGGGGTCCCCAAGAGGCCCAGTACTTC. Its protein is CASSLRGPQEAQYF.